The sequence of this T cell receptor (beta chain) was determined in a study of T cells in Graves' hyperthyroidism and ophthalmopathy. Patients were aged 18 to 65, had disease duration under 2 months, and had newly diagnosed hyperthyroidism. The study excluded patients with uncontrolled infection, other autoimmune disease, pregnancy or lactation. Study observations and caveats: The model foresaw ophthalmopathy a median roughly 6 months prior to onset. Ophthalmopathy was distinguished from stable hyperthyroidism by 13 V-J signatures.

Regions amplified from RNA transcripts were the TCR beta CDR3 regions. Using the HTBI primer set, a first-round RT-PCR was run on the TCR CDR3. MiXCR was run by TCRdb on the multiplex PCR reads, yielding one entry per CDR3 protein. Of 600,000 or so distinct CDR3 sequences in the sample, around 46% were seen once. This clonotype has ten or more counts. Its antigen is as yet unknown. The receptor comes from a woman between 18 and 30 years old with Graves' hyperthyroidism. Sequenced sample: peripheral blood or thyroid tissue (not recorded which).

In DNA form, the CDR3 reads TGTGCCAGCAGGAGCAGTGAAAAACTGTTTTTT. The encoded protein is CASRSSEKLFF. The chain employs TRBV2 and TRBJ1-4; D is unresolved. There are 11 residues in the CDR3. V was cut by 6 bases and J by 7 bases, with 6 bases left in between. The germline V gene has CDR1 SNHLY and CDR2 FYNNEI.